This TCR beta chain comes out of a study of shared clonotypes between healthy human individuals. The CDR3 loop spans 16 amino acids. V lost 5 bases and J lost 2; bases outside the gene matches: 6. Germline-derived CDR1 and CDR2 are SGHTA and FQGTGA. Study-wide results and caveats: Generally, naive subsets came out with larger estimated richness than memory subsets.

Execution of the assay was at deep level. The method was immunoSEQ multiplex PCR; TCRdb's version includes in-frame clones alone and lacks a portion of them. The sample has about 1.5 million clones, under 99% seen once; the top ten hold around 0.45%. With respect to this clone: What it binds is unknown.

The receptor was derived from a man between 25 and 39 years old in good health. The V gene is TRBV7-3, the J gene TRBJ2-2; 9 positions agree with TRBD1. Sequenced: naive CD4+ T cells sorted from blood. Subset of the sample: CD45RA+ positively selected. The CDR3: CASSPGDRVNTGELFF. The DNA for the CDR3 is TGTGCCAGCAGCCCGGGGGACAGGGTAAACACCGGGGAGCTGTTTTTT.